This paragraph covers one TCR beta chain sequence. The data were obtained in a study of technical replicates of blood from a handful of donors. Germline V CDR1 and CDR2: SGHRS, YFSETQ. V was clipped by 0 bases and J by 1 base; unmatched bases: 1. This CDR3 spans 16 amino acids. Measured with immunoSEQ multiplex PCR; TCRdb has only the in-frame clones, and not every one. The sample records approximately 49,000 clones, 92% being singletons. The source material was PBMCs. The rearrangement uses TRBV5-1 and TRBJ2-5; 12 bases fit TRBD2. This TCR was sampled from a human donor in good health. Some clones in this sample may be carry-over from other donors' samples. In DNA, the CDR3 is TGCGCCAGCAGCTTGGCTAGCGGGGGGGCCCAAGAGACCCAGTACTTC. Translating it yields CASSLASGGAQETQYF.